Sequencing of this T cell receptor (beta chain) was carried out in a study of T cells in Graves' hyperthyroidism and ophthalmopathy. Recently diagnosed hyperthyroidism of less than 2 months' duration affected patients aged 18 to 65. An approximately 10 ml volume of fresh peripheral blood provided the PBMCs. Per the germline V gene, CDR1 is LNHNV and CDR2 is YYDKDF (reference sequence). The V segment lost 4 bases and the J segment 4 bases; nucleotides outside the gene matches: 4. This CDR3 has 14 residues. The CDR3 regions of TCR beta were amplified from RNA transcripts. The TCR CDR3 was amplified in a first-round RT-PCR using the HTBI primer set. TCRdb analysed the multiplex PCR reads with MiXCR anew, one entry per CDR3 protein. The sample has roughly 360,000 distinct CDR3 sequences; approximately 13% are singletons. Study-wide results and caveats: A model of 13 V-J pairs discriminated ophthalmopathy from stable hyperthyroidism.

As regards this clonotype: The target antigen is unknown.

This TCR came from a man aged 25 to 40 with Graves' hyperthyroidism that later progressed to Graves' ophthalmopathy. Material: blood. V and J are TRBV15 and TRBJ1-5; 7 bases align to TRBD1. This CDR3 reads CATSIQDRNQPQHF. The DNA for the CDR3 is TGTGCCACCAGCATACAGGACAGGAATCAGCCCCAGCATTTT. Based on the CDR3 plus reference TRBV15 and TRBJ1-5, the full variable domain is DAMVIQNPRYQVTQFGKPVTLSCSQTLNHNVMYWYQQKSSQAPKLLFHYYDKDFNNEADTPDNFQSRRPNTSFCFLDIRSPGLGDTAMYLCATSIQDRNQPQHFGDGTRLSIL.